This TCR beta chain was observed in a study of cytomegalovirus exposure and HLA in healthy donors. Study results and caveats: Fewer N-insertions than the approximately 610-donor mean were reportedly shown by an Asian-associated ancestry cluster in a later analysis. The study put some 160 TCR beta chains on its list as cytomegalovirus-associated. V- and J-gene trimming of TCR beta was linked (in a later analysis) to a missense DCLRE1C variant.

The PCR ran on 60 Vbeta and 13 Jbeta primers. This table comes from immunoSEQ multiplex PCR, and its TCRdb copy is limited to in-frame clones, with some not included. The sample has approximately 33,000 clones; around 53% are singletons. Germline CDR1 is MNHNY and CDR2 is SVGAGI (reference sequence). The CDR3 loop spans 14 amino acids. With 5 bases clipped from V and 6 bases from J, the junction kept 6 bases outside the gene matches. With regard to this clone: What it binds is not known.

This clonotype was sampled from a woman aged 35 to 49 in good health and CMV-seropositive. The sequencing sample was made of PBMCs. This chain joins TRBV6-6 and TRBJ2-1, with 8 bases lining up with TRBD1. CDR3: CASSGTGGSNEQFF. The CDR3 DNA is TGTGCCAGCAGTGGCACAGGGGGAAGCAATGAGCAGTTCTTC.